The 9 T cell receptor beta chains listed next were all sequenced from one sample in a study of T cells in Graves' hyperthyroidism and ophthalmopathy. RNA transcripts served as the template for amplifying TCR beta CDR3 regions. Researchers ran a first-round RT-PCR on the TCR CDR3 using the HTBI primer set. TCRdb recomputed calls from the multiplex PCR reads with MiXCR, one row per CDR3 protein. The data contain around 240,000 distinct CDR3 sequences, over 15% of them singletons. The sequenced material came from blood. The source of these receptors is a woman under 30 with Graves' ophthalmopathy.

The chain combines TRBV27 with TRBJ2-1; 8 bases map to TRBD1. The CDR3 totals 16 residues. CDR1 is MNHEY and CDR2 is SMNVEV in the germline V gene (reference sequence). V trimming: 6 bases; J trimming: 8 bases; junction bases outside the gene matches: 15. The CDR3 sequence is CASRYLVGTGDDEQFF. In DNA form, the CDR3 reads TGTGCCAGCAGATACCTCGTCGGGACAGGCGACGATGAGCAGTTCTTC.

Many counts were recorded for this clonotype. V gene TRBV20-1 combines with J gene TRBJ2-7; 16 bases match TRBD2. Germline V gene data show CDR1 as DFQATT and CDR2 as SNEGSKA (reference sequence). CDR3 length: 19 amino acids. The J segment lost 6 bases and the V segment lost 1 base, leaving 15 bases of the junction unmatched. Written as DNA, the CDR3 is TGCAGTGCTAGAGCCAACAAGCCGGGACTAGCGGGAGGGCGCGGCGAGCAGTACTTC. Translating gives CSARANKPGLAGGRGEQYF.

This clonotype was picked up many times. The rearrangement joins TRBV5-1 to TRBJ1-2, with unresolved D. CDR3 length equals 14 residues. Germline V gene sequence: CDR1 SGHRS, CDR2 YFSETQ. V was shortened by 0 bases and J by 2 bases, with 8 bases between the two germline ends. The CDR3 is CASSLDAHNYGYTF. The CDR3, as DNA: TGCGCCAGCAGCTTGGATGCACACAACTATGGCTACACCTTC.

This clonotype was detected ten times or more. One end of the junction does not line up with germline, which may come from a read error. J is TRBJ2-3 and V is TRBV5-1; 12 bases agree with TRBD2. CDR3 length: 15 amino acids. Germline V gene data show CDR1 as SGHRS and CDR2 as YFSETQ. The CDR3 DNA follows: TGCGCCAGCGGCTTCGGACTAGCGGGATCAGATACGCAGTATTTT. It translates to CASGFGLAGSDTQYF.

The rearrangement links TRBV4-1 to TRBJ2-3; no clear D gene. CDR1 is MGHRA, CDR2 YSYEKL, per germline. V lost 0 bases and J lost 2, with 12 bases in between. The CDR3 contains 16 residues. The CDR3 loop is CASSQDGLGFTDTQYF. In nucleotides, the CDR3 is TGCGCCAGCAGCCAAGACGGTCTTGGGTTCACAGATACGCAGTATTTT.

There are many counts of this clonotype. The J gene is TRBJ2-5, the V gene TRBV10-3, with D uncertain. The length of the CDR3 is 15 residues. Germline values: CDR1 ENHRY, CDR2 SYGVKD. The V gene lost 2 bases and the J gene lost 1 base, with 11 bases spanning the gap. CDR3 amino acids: CAISETTASQETQYF. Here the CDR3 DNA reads TGTGCCATCAGTGAGACTACAGCGAGCCAAGAGACCCAGTACTTC.

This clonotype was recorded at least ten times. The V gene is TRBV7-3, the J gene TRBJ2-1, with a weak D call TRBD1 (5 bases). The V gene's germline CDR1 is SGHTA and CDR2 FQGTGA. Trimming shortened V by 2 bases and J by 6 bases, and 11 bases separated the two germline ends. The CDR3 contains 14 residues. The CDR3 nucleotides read TGTGCCAGCAGCTTATCAGGACACACCAATGAGCAGTTCTTC. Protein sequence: CASSLSGHTNEQFF.

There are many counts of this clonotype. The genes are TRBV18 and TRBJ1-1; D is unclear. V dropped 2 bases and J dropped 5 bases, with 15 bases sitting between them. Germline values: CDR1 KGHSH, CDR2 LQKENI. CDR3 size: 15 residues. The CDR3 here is CASSPRASGGTEAFF. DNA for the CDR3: TGTGCCAGCTCACCAAGGGCGTCGGGAGGGACTGAAGCTTTCTTT.

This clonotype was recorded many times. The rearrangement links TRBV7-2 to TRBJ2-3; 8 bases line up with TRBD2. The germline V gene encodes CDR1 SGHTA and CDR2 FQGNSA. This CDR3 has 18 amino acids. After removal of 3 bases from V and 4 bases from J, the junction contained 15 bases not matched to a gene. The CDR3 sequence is CASSLISGSGGPADTQYF. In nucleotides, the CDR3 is TGTGCCAGCAGCTTGATATCCGGGTCGGGAGGGCCCGCAGATACGCAGTATTTT.